One and the same sample provided the 31 T cell receptor beta chains below, sequenced in a study of T cells expressing NK-cell markers. TCRdb reanalyzed the 5' RACE reads and collapses them to one entry per CDR3 protein, without DNA. The sample has 350,000 to 450,000 distinct CDR3 sequences; the top ten hold roughly 5.2%. Sequenced sample: blood T cells: a sorted CD56 or NKG2C T cell subset, CD4+ or CD8+ T cells, or bulk PBMC T cells (not recorded which). The receptors here all came from a man aged 18-70 years in good health.

CDR3 loop: CASSLVRAVLDTQYF. The V gene is TRBV7-2, the J gene TRBJ2-3; TCRdb picks TRBD2, but there is no DNA to check that call. CDR3 length: 15 residues. CDR1 and CDR2 from the germline V gene are SGHTA and FQGNSA.

J is TRBJ2-2 and V is TRBV30; the D call from TCRdb, TRBD2, cannot be confirmed without DNA. This CDR3 has 14 residues. CDR1 and CDR2 (germline): GTSNPN, SVGIG (reference sequence). The CDR3 spells CAWSGGGLTGELFF.

The V gene is TRBV20-1, the J gene TRBJ2-7; the D call of TRBD1 rests on TCRdb alone, since no DNA is present to check it. This CDR3 has 15 amino acids. Germline CDR1 and CDR2: DFQATT and SNEGSKA (reference sequence). CDR3 protein: CSASSGDSPLYEQYF.

The genes are TRBV10-3 and TRBJ1-1. The CDR3 spans 14 residues. The germline CDR1 and CDR2 sequences are ENHRY and SYGVKD. The CDR3 is CAISEIEGWAEAFF.

The chain is built from TRBV6-1 and TRBJ1-1. Germline CDR1 and CDR2: MNHNS and SASEGT. CDR3 length equals 15 residues. CDR3 sequence: CASSEQTTMNTEAFF.

The chain uses TRBV18 and TRBJ2-5; TCRdb outputs TRBD1, but without DNA this stays unchecked. CDR3 size: 16 residues. From germline, CDR1 is KGHSH and CDR2 LQKENI. CDR3 region: CASSDLTGAAKETQYF.

This chain connects TRBV7-8 to TRBJ2-1; TCRdb's D call, TRBD1, is unchecked because there is no DNA. Germline assignment: CDR1 SGHVS and CDR2 FQNEAQ. The CDR3 is 16 residues long. The CDR3 sequence: CASSTQDRGRGNEQFF.

V is TRBV6-2 or TRBV6-3 and J is TRBJ1-5. There are 15 residues in the CDR3. Germline values: CDR1 MNHEY, CDR2 SVGEGT. This CDR3 is CASSYSFAGNQPQHF.

The chain is built from TRBV2 and TRBJ1-3; TCRdb's assignment of TRBD1 cannot be checked, as there is no DNA. The CDR3 loop spans 17 amino acids. Germline lookup yields CDR1 SNHLY and CDR2 FYNNEI. CDR3 in amino acids: CASSEIRRTGTGNTIYF.

This chain joins TRBV2 and TRBJ2-2; checking the TCRdb D call of TRBD1 is not possible without DNA. Germline values: CDR1 SNHLY, CDR2 FYNNEI. This CDR3 is 14 amino acids long. The CDR3 reads CASFGQKNTGELFF.

The J gene is TRBJ2-2, the V gene TRBV10-3; the TCRdb call, TRBD2, lacks DNA for checking. Germline V CDR1 and CDR2: ENHRY, SYGVKD. This CDR3 is 18 amino acids long. CDR3 region: CAISERGLAGGNTGELFF.

The chain has TRBV10-3 and TRBJ2-7; TCRdb proposes TRBD1, but this gene call is untestable without DNA. Germline V gene lookup returns CDR1 ENHRY and CDR2 SYGVKD. The CDR3 loop spans 12 amino acids. The CDR3 here is CATQGGGYEQYF.

V and J are TRBV20-1 and TRBJ2-2; TCRdb picks TRBD2, but there is no DNA to check that call. This CDR3 spans 15 amino acids. Germline CDR1 and CDR2: DFQATT and SNEGSKA (reference sequence). The CDR3 sequence is CSARDRRAGSGELFF.

This rearrangement joins TRBV5-6 to TRBJ2-5; TCRdb gives TRBD2 as the D gene, but with no DNA this cannot be confirmed. The CDR3 has 16 amino acids. CDR1 and CDR2 from the germline V gene are SGHDT and YYEEEE. CDR3 loop: CASSSGLASGGRAQYF. Full variable domain (missing parts from reference TRBV5-6 and TRBJ2-5): DAGVTQSPTHLIKTRGQQVTLRCSPKSGHDTVSWYQQALGQGPQFIFQYYEEEERQRGNFPDRFSGHQFPNYSSELNVNALLLGDSALYLCASSSGLASGGRAQYFGPGTRLLVL.

The chain recombines TRBV27 with TRBJ1-2; TCRdb lists TRBD1, though no DNA is available to test this call. This CDR3 comprises 12 residues. The V gene's germline CDR1 is MNHEY and CDR2 SMNVEV (reference sequence). The CDR3 sequence is CASRGQEWGYTF.

The V gene is TRBV5-1, the J gene TRBJ2-2; the D call of TRBD2 rests on TCRdb alone, since no DNA is present to check it. Per the germline V gene, CDR1 is SGHRS and CDR2 is YFSETQ. This CDR3 contains 13 residues. The CDR3 protein is CASAGLLTGELFF.

This rearrangement joins TRBV27 to TRBJ1-2. This CDR3 is built from 13 residues. Germline CDR1 MNHEY, CDR2 SMNVEV (reference sequence). CDR3: CASSLKPTAGYTF.

V gene TRBV7-9 combines with J gene TRBJ2-2; TCRdb's D call of TRBD2 is untestable without DNA. The germline V gene encodes CDR1 SEHNR and CDR2 FQNEAQ (reference sequence). The CDR3 runs to 16 residues. The CDR3 spells CASSSVRGGSEGELFF.

The rearrangement joins TRBV5-1 to TRBJ2-5; the D gene TCRdb calls, TRBD2, cannot be checked with no DNA. Germline CDR1 is SGHRS and CDR2 is YFSETQ. CDR3 length: 16 residues. The CDR3 here is CASSSNSGGPTETQYF.

The rearrangement joins TRBV6-1 to TRBJ1-1; lacking DNA, the TRBD1 call made by TCRdb goes unchecked. This CDR3 is 14 amino acids long. Germline values: CDR1 MNHNS, CDR2 SASEGT. This CDR3 is CASITRRGRTEAFF.

The CDR3 protein is CASSTRTGGEQYF. The V call is TRBV5-1, the J call TRBJ2-7; checking the TCRdb D call of TRBD1 is not possible without DNA. The CDR3 totals 13 residues. Germline CDR1 is SGHRS and CDR2 is YFSETQ.

The J gene is TRBJ2-7, the V gene TRBV7-2; lacking DNA, the TRBD2 call made by TCRdb goes unchecked. The CDR3 covers 17 residues. CDR1 and CDR2 from the germline V gene are SGHTA and FQGNSA. The CDR3 loop reads CASTTALGRSISYEQYF. The whole variable domain, remainder taken from reference TRBV7-2 and TRBJ2-7, is GAGVSQSPSNKVTEKGKDVELRCDPISGHTALYWYRQSLGQGLEFLIYFQGNSAPDKSGLPSDRFSAERTGGSVSTLTIQRTQQEDSAVYLCASTTALGRSISYEQYFGPGTRLTVT.

The CDR3 reads CASSQPDRALYEQYF. The chain recombines TRBV4-1 with TRBJ2-7; TCRdb's D call of TRBD1 is untestable without DNA. Germline V gene sequence: CDR1 MGHRA, CDR2 YSYEKL. CDR3 length: 15 residues.

The rearrangement uses TRBV5-6 and TRBJ2-7; the D call from TCRdb, TRBD1, cannot be confirmed without DNA. The germline CDR1 and CDR2 sequences are SGHDT and YYEEEE. The CDR3 runs to 13 residues. The CDR3: CASSGQRNYEQYF.

The J gene is TRBJ1-6, the V gene TRBV12-3 or TRBV12-4. The CDR3 extends over 15 amino acids. CDR3 amino acids: CASRFSGTYNSPLHF.

The chain employs TRBV12-3 or TRBV12-4 and TRBJ1-6; TCRdb indicates TRBD1, and absent DNA this call remains unverified. CDR3 length: 15 amino acids. This CDR3 is CANPGGTSYNSPLHF.

The chain joins TRBV6-5 to TRBJ2-4; lacking DNA, the TRBD1 call made by TCRdb goes unchecked. The CDR3 has 18 amino acids. CDR1 is MNHEY, CDR2 SVGAGI, per germline. CDR3 region: CASRPPGGTGYSKNIQYF.

The CDR3 reads CSASSGGAGDTQYF. The chain uses TRBV20-1 and TRBJ2-3; TCRdb picks TRBD2, but there is no DNA to check that call. The germline V gene encodes CDR1 DFQATT and CDR2 SNEGSKA (reference sequence). CDR3 length: 14 amino acids.

The chain carries TRBV7-9 and TRBJ2-2; the TRBD1 assignment by TCRdb is unverifiable without DNA. From germline, CDR1 is SEHNR and CDR2 FQNEAQ (reference sequence). CDR3 length: 16 amino acids. The CDR3 is CASKHRAAINTGELFF.

The chain recombines TRBV12-3 or TRBV12-4 with TRBJ2-5; checking the TCRdb D call of TRBD1 is not possible without DNA. The CDR3 is 15 amino acids. The CDR3 is CASSRRTGTQETQYF.

The CDR3: CASSLEAGKETQYF. The chain recombines TRBV12-3 or TRBV12-4 with TRBJ2-5; TCRdb designates TRBD1, a call that cannot be tested without DNA. The CDR3 extends over 14 amino acids.